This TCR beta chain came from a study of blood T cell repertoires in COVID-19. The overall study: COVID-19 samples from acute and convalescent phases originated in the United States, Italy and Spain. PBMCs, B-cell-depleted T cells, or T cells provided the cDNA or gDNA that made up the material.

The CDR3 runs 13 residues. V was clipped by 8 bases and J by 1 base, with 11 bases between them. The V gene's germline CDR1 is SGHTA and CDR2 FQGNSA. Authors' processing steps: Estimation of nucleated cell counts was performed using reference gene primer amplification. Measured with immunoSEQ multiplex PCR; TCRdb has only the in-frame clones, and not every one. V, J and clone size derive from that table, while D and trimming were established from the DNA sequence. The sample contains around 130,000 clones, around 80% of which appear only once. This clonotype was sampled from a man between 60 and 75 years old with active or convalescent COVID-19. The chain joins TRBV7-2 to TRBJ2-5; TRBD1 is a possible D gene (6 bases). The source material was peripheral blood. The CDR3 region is CASARGSQETQYF. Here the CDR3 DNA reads TGTGCCAGCGCCAGGGGTTCCCAAGAGACCCAGTACTTC.